This TCR beta chain was profiled in a study of T cells after yellow fever vaccination. Study-level information: For low cell numbers, libraries were made with SMART-Seq v4 Ultra Low Input.

The study's findings and limits: Once the booster was given, most primary-vaccination clones reappeared, at over 95% for CD4 and over 70% for CD8. The CD4 and CD8 compartments had a small share of their clonotypes in common.

Via MiXCR, TCRdb re-called the 5' RACE reads, giving one row per CDR3 protein. The sample contains tens of thousands of distinct CDR3 sequences, around 6.5% of which appear only once. V gave up 0 bases and J gave up 6 bases, with 5 bases separating them. From germline, CDR1 is SEHNR and CDR2 FQNEAQ (reference sequence). The CDR3 spans 12 residues. Note on this clonotype: Antigen unknown.

The sample in question was CD8+ T cells sorted from PBMCs, obtained roughly 5 days after the first yellow fever vaccination. The chain carries TRBV7-9 and TRBJ1-1; no clear D. The origin of this receptor is a man aged 18 to 35 who received the YFV17D yellow fever vaccine. CDR3 bases: TGTGCCAGCAGCTTAGCCCTCTCTGAAGCTTTCTTT. Protein product: CASSLALSEAFF.